This TCR beta chain was recorded in a study of blood T cell repertoires in COVID-19. As for the study in general: PBMCs, B-cell-depleted T cells, or T cells were the source of the cDNA or gDNA that made up the material.

Losses at the gene ends were 3 bases for V and 3 bases for J; bases not matched to a gene: 31. Per germline, CDR1 GTSNPN and CDR2 SVGIG (reference sequence). The CDR3 is 22 amino acids. Study members were between about 18 and 100 years old and lived in some 26 US regions. The study assigned cohorts using participant-reported clinical history. Before being deemed recovered, Cohort 3 donors had two negative PCRs, clearance, or symptom resolution. Repertoires were generated with immunoSEQ multiplex PCR, while TCRdb's copy carries only in-frame clones and drops some. The data show 180,000 or so clones, with more than 80% seen just once and 5% to 7.5% held by the top ten.

The sequencing input was PBMCs or T cells enriched from blood (not recorded which). The TCR comes from a man aged 40-49 years who had recovered from COVID-19. V usage is TRBV30 and J usage is TRBJ2-5; TRBD1 agrees at 7 bases. The CDR3 nucleotides are TGTGCCTGGAGGAATTTCACCGGGACAGAATATTACACGCCTCAGGGGGAAGAGACCCAGTACTTC. Protein sequence: CAWRNFTGTEYYTPQGEETQYF.